These 23 T cell receptor beta chains came from one sample sequenced in a study of T cell changes during pregnancy in multiple sclerosis. Measured with immunoSEQ multiplex PCR; TCRdb has only the in-frame clones, and not every one. This table has around 48,000 clones, 92% appearing once. Material: CD4+ T cells from peripheral blood mononuclear cells, obtained in the third trimester of pregnancy. These receptors originate from a female donor with multiple sclerosis, enrolled in a pregnancy study.

The CDR3 loop reads CASSFKIWVAGNEQFF. In DNA form, the CDR3 reads TGTGCCAGCAGTTTTAAGATCTGGGTAGCGGGCAATGAGCAGTTCTTC. V usage is TRBV28 and J usage is TRBJ2-1; 7 nucleotides align to TRBD2. V lost 3 bases, J lost 6 bases, and 11 bases stayed unmatched. This CDR3 comprises 16 residues. Per the germline V gene, CDR1 is MDHEN and CDR2 is SYDVKM.

The CDR3 reads CASSFQTGVSGELFF. CDR3 nucleotide sequence: TGTGCCAGCAGTTTTCAGACAGGGGTGTCCGGGGAGCTGTTTTTT. The chain employs TRBV28 and TRBJ2-2, with 8 nucleotides matching TRBD1. CDR3 length equals 15 residues. The germline V gene encodes CDR1 MDHEN and CDR2 SYDVKM. The J segment lost 6 bases and the V segment lost 3 bases, leaving 6 bases of the junction unmatched.

This clone was seen a single time. The gene calls are TRBV5-1 and TRBJ2-2; 7 positions match TRBD1. The CDR3 spans 13 residues. Trimming took 2 bases from V and 6 from J; bases not matched to a gene: 1. In germline, CDR1 is SGHRS, CDR2 YFSETQ. The CDR3 protein is CASSLGGPGELFF. CDR3 DNA: TGCGCCAGCAGCTTAGGGGGCCCCGGGGAGCTGTTTTTT.

The rearrangement uses TRBV6-1 and TRBJ2-3, with 12 bases aligning to TRBD2. Trimming cost V 4 bases and J 5 bases; bases outside gene matches: 7. This CDR3 has 16 residues. Germline V gene lookup returns CDR1 MNHNS and CDR2 SASEGT. The CDR3 region is CASSARLAGERDTQYF. The DNA for the CDR3 is TGTGCCAGCAGTGCCAGACTAGCGGGAGAGCGAGATACGCAGTATTTT.

The chain couples TRBV11-1 to TRBJ2-3; no clear D. This CDR3 is built from 14 residues. Germline V gives CDR1 SGHAT, CDR2 FQDESV (reference sequence). Between the trimmed V and J ends, which lost 5 bases and 1 base, there was a span of 10 bases. The CDR3 DNA reads TGTGCCAGCAGCATATTCCGAGGCACAGATACGCAGTATTTT. Amino acid sequence: CASSIFRGTDTQYF.

The V gene is TRBV19, the J gene TRBJ1-1; D perhaps matches TRBD1 (5 bases). The CDR3 totals 14 residues. Germline CDR1 reads LNHDA; CDR2 reads SQIVND (reference sequence). V lost 7 bases, J lost 5 bases, and 17 bases lay in between. DNA of the CDR3: TGTGCCAGTACCACCGCAGGGATTGGAACTGAAGCTTTCTTT. This sequence encodes CASTTAGIGTEAFF.

This chain connects TRBV6-5 to TRBJ2-3; maybe TRBD1 (6 bases). Per the germline V gene, CDR1 is MNHEY and CDR2 is SVGAGI. V shed 6 bases and J shed 4 bases, with 14 bases lying between them. The CDR3 sequence is 14 residues long. CDR3 in amino acids: CASSMGALADTQYF. The CDR3 region has the DNA TGTGCCAGCAGCATGGGGGCTTTGGCAGATACGCAGTATTTT.

The chain links TRBV28 to TRBJ1-2; no reliable D call. Germline CDR1 and CDR2: MDHEN and SYDVKM. This CDR3 has 13 residues. The CDR3 coding sequence is TGTGCTTCCGCGACGGCTTCTTCGGGTGGCTACACCTTC. It is translated as CASATASSGGYTF.

V usage is TRBV19 and J usage is TRBJ2-1; 9 nucleotides agree with TRBD1. Germline V CDR1 and CDR2: LNHDA, SQIVND (reference sequence). The CDR3 spans 16 residues. Trimming took 8 bases from V and 0 from J; bases not matched to a gene: 8. In DNA, the CDR3 is TGTGCCAGTGGAGGGACAGGGTCATTCTCCTACAATGAGCAGTTCTTC. Its translation: CASGGTGSFSYNEQFF.

This chain uses TRBV27 with TRBJ1-1; unclear D gene. CDR3 length: 12 amino acids. Trimming pared 6 bases from V and 8 bases from J, leaving 13 bases between. CDR1 is MNHEY, CDR2 SMNVEV, per germline (reference sequence). The CDR3 region is CASSRASGEAFF. Written as DNA, the CDR3 is TGTGCCAGCAGCCGGGCTTCGGGAGAAGCTTTCTTT.

This sequence joins TRBV5-8 and TRBJ2-2; 8 bases are shared with TRBD2. The junction had 9 bases not matched to a gene; V was cut back by 5 bases and J by 3 bases. CDR1 SGHTS and CDR2 YDEGEE come from the germline V gene. The CDR3 spans 16 residues. The CDR3 is CASSSYSGSHTGELFF. As DNA, the CDR3 is TGTGCCAGCAGTTCCTACAGCGGGAGCCACACCGGGGAGCTGTTTTTT.

The chain recombines TRBV27 with TRBJ2-7; 7 bases map to TRBD2. Germline CDR1 MNHEY, CDR2 SMNVEV (reference sequence). The trim removed 3 bases at V and 0 bases at J, leaving 2 bases unmatched. The CDR3 sequence is 14 residues long. DNA of the CDR3: TGTGCCAGCAGTTTTCTAGCGGACTCCTACGAGCAGTACTTC. The encoded protein is CASSFLADSYEQYF.

The chain has TRBV6-4 and TRBJ1-1, with D possibly TRBD1 on 5 matching bases. The CDR3 is 13 residues long. Trimming stripped 4 bases from V and 2 bases from J, with 8 bases between. Germline V gene data show CDR1 as MRHNA and CDR2 as SNTAGT. CDR3: CASSVQGNTEAFF. In nucleotides, the CDR3 is TGTGCCAGCAGTGTCCAGGGAAACACTGAAGCTTTCTTT.

The CDR3 DNA sequence: TGTGCCAGCAGTGCAGGGGGTAATAATGAAAAACTGTTTTTT. Its protein product is CASSAGGNNEKLFF. The chain joins TRBV28 to TRBJ1-4, with 7 positions matching TRBD1. Per germline, CDR1 MDHEN and CDR2 SYDVKM. Trimming cost V 5 bases and J 4 bases; bases outside gene matches: 4. This CDR3 contains 14 residues.

The J gene is TRBJ2-7, the V gene TRBV6-1; 9 nucleotides line up with TRBD1. Trimming took 2 bases from V and 4 from J; bases not matched to a gene: 6. There are 15 residues in the CDR3. Germline CDR1 and CDR2: MNHNS and SASEGT. CDR3 residues: CASSETGTGLYEQYF. The CDR3, as DNA: TGTGCCAGCAGTGAAACCGGGACAGGGCTATACGAGCAGTACTTC.

This clone turned up a few times. The J gene is TRBJ1-1, the V gene TRBV6-1, with D possibly matching TRBD1 (5 bases). Germline V gene sequence: CDR1 MNHNS, CDR2 SASEGT. CDR3 length equals 13 residues. Deletions cut 4 bases from V and 11 bases from J, with 17 bases between. DNA for the CDR3: TGTGCCAGCAGTGCCGGTGGGGGGAGTTATGCTTTCTTT. Amino acid sequence: CASSAGGGSYAFF.

The genes are TRBV5-1 and TRBJ2-3, with TRBD2 as a possible D gene (6 bases). V was cut by 2 bases and J by 1 base, with 11 bases left in between. CDR1 is SGHRS, CDR2 YFSETQ, per germline. CDR3 length equals 15 residues. CDR3 amino acids: CASSLSASGTDTQYF. In DNA, the CDR3 is TGCGCCAGCAGCTTATCGGCTAGCGGCACAGATACGCAGTATTTT.

J is TRBJ2-7 and V is TRBV5-1, with TRBD1 matching 8 bases. Germline CDR1 reads SGHRS; CDR2 reads YFSETQ. This CDR3 region has 18 residues. Losses at the gene ends were 0 bases for V and 0 bases for J; bases not matched to a gene: 11. This CDR3 reads CASSLAQIRGQASYEQYF. The CDR3 DNA reads TGCGCCAGCAGCTTGGCTCAAATACGGGGACAGGCCTCCTACGAGCAGTACTTC.

V is TRBV27 and J is TRBJ1-6; D gene unclear. With 3 bases removed from V and 5 bases from J, the gap between germline ends came to 8 bases. In germline, CDR1 is MNHEY, CDR2 SMNVEV (reference sequence). The CDR3 is made up of 14 amino acids. DNA for the CDR3: TGTGCCAGCAGTTTGTCAGGCAATAATTCACCCCTCCACTTT. Its translation: CASSLSGNNSPLHF.

V and J are TRBV27 and TRBJ2-1; maybe TRBD1 (6 bases). Germline-derived CDR1 and CDR2 are MNHEY and SMNVEV (reference sequence). CDR3 length equals 14 residues. V lost 7 bases and J lost 5, with 15 bases in between. For the CDR3, the DNA is TGTGCCAGCACTGGGGGCCTCGGGCACAATGAGCAGTTCTTC. As protein: CASTGGLGHNEQFF.

The chain uses TRBV27 and TRBJ2-1; 11 bases align to TRBD1. The CDR3 has 15 residues. The germline V gene encodes CDR1 MNHEY and CDR2 SMNVEV (reference sequence). V shed 5 bases, J shed 6 bases, and the junction held 6 bases outside the gene matches. The DNA for the CDR3 is TGTGCCAGCAGTCTACTGGGACAGGGGGTCAATGAGCAGTTCTTC. Protein sequence: CASSLLGQGVNEQFF.

This chain links TRBV7-2 with TRBJ2-7, with 8 bases that match TRBD2. Trimming removed 1 base from V and 5 bases from J; junction bases left unmatched: 13. CDR1 is SGHTA and CDR2 is FQGNSA in the germline V gene. The CDR3 runs to 17 residues. CDR3 region: CASSLVGGAGGRHEQYF. The CDR3 region has the DNA TGTGCCAGCAGCTTAGTGGGGGGGGCGGGAGGTAGACACGAGCAGTACTTC.

The rearrangement links TRBV2 to TRBJ2-7, with D uncertain. Trimming stripped 6 bases from V and 2 bases from J, with 14 bases between. Germline V gene data show CDR1 as SNHLY and CDR2 as FYNNEI. This CDR3 is built from 14 residues. CDR3 sequence reads: CASRRDTETYEQYF. The CDR3 nucleotides are TGTGCCAGCAGACGTGACACCGAAACCTACGAGCAGTACTTC.